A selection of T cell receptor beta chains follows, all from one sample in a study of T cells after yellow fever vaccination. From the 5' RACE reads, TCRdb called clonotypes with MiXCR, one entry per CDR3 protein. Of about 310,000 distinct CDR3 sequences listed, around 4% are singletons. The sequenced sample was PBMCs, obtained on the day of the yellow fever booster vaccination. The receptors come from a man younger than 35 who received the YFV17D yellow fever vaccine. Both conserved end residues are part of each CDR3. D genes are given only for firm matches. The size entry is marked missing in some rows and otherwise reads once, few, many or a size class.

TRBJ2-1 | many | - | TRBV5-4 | TGTGCCAGCAGCTTCGACTCCTCGTACTACAATGAGCAGTTCTTC | CASSFDSSYYNEQFF
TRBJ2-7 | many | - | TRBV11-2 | TGTGCCAGCAGCTTATATCCCGGCTCCTACGAGCAGTACTTC | CASSLYPGSYEQYF
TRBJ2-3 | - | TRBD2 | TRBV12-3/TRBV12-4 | TGTGCCAGCCGAGAGGTGGCTAGCGGGGAACGCACAGATACGCAGTATTTT | CASREVASGERTDTQYF
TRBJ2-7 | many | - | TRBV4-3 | TGCGCCAGCAGCCAAGATCACATACAAGGCCACGAGCAGTACTTC | CASSQDHIQGHEQYF
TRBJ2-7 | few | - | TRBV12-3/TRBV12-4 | TGTGCCAGCAGTTTAGGGAGGTTCTACGAGCAGTACTTC | CASSLGRFYEQYF
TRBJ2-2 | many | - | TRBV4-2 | TGTGCCAGCAGCCAAGGAACCGACAGGGAGGGCGGGGAGCTGTTTTTT | CASSQGTDREGGELFF
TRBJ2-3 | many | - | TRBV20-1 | TGCAGTGCTAGAGATCCAAGGTCCACTAGCACAGATACGCAGTATTTT | CSARDPRSTSTDTQYF
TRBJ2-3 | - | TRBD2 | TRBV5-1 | TGCGCCAGCAGCTTTGCGGGGGATGGGACCACAGATACGCAGTATTTT | CASSFAGDGTTDTQYF
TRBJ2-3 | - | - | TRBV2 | TGTGCCAGCAGGGGGCAGGAAGGTTCAATCGGTACGCAGTATTTT | CASRGQEGSIGTQYF
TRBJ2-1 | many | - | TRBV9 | TGTGCCAGCAGCCGTACGAGTTGGAACCCAAGGGATGAGCAGTTCTTC | CASSRTSWNPRDEQFF
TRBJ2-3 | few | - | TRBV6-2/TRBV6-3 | TGTGCCAGCAGGGCTCCGACCGCTGCAGATACGCAGTATTTT | CASRAPTAADTQYF
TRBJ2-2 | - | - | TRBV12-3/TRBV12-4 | TGTGCCAGCAGTCCTTCAAGCGGAAACACCGGGGAGCTGTTTTTT | CASSPSSGNTGELFF
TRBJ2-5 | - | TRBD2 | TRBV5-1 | TGCGCCAGCAGCTTGGATGGGGGGGTGAGAGAGACCCAGTACTTC | CASSLDGGVRETQYF
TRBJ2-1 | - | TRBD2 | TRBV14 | TGTGCCAGCAGCCAACCGGGACTAGTATACAATGAGCAGTTCTTC | CASSQPGLVYNEQFF
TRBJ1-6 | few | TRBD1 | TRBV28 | TGTGCCAGCAGGGTGGGACAGGTTTTTTCACCCCTCCACTTT | CASRVGQVFSPLHF
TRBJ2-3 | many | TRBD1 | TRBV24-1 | TGTGCCACCAGCACAGGGGTGACAGATACGCAGTATTTT | CATSTGVTDTQYF
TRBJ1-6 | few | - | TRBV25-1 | TGTGCCAGCAGTGATACCGACCTTCAGGGGTGGAATTCACCCCTCCACTTT | CASSDTDLQGWNSPLHF
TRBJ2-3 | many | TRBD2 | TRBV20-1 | TGCAGTGCTAGGTCTAGCGGGGGGAGCACAGATACGCAGTATTTT | CSARSSGGSTDTQYF